The clone carrying this T cell receptor beta chain was detected only a few times. No antigen is known for it. This sample is part of a study of cytomegalovirus exposure and HLA in healthy donors. Study-wide findings and caveats: Among the most significant clusters, several appeared linked to common viral pathogens in a later analysis. A later analysis revealed that TCR association rates differed between HLA loci, peaking at DRB1 and bottoming out at HLA-C. The listing of roughly 160 TCR beta chains classed them as cytomegalovirus-associated.

The PCR was carried out with 60 Vbeta primers and 13 Jbeta primers. Using immunoSEQ multiplex PCR, the repertoire was profiled, and TCRdb retains in-frame clones only, with some absent. The sample has some 130,000 clones; roughly 9.6% are singletons. This cohort consisted of healthy bone marrow donors. V dropped 5 bases and J dropped 4 bases, with 16 bases sitting between them. This CDR3 has 15 residues. In germline, CDR1 is SEHNR, CDR2 FQNEAQ (reference sequence). The sequence came from a woman between 35 and 50 years old in good health and CMV-seropositive. This chain links TRBV7-9 with TRBJ2-3, with a tentative D call TRBD1 (5 bases). Source material: PBMCs. Here the CDR3 reads CASSPKLRVADTQYF. CDR3 bases: TGTGCCAGCAGCCCCAAACTCAGGGTAGCAGATACGCAGTATTTT.